This TCR beta chain was identified in a study of T cells in Graves' hyperthyroidism and ophthalmopathy. Study background: Peripheral blood was secured at the point of initial diagnosis, before any treatment.

RNA transcripts gave rise to amplified TCR beta CDR3 regions. The TCR CDR3 was amplified in a first-round RT-PCR using the HTBI primer set. TCRdb reanalysed the multiplex PCR reads using MiXCR and keeps one entry per CDR3 protein. The sample has about 210,000 distinct CDR3 sequences, about a sixth seen once; the top ten hold over 35%. CDR1 MNHEY and CDR2 SMNVEV come from the germline V gene (reference sequence). This CDR3 contains 18 residues. As concerns this clonotype: Since a much larger clone is just one base distant, this may be a read error.

This clonotype originated in a man aged 35 to 55 with Graves' hyperthyroidism. This rearrangement joins TRBV27 to TRBJ2-2; 7 bases are shared with TRBD1. Sequenced sample: blood. The DNA for the CDR3 is TGTACCAGCAGTTTATTCGCTGGACAGGCCGCGAACACCGGGGAGCTGTTTTTT. It translates to CTSSLFAGQAANTGELFF.